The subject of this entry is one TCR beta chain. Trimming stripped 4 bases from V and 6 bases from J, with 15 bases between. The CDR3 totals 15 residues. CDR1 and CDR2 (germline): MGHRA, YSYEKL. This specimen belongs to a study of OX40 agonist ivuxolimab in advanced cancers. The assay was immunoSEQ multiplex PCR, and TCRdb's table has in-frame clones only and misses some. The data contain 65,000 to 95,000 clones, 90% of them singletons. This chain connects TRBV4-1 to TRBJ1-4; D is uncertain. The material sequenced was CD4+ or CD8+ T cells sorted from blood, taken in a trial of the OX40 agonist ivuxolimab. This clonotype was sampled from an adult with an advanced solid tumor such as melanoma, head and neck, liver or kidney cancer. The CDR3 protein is CASSREPRADEKLFF. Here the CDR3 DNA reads TGCGCCAGCAGCCGAGAACCCCGGGCGGATGAAAAACTGTTTTTT.